The 2 T cell receptor beta chains reported below all come from one sample, sequenced in a study of cytomegalovirus exposure and HLA in healthy donors. A multiplex PCR was run with 60 Vbeta primers and 13 Jbeta primers. The method was immunoSEQ multiplex PCR; TCRdb's version includes in-frame clones alone and lacks a portion of them. Found here are over 150,000 clones, roughly 75% of them singletons; the top ten hold 1%. Source material: PBMCs. The receptors shown here come from a woman in her forties or fifties in good health and CMV-seropositive.

The DNA of the CDR3 is TGTGCCAGCAGCCCCTCACCGGGATCCGTTGCGGATGGCTACACCTTC. Translated, it gives CASSPSPGSVADGYTF. The rearrangement uses TRBV5-4 and TRBJ1-2; no definite D call. This CDR3 region has 16 residues. V was pared by 4 bases and J by 6 bases, with 22 bases between. The germline CDR1 and CDR2 sequences are SGHNT and YYREEE (reference sequence).

This clone was recorded a few times. The chain links TRBV7-3 to TRBJ1-1; maybe TRBD1 (6 bases). V lost 2 bases, J lost 6 bases, and 10 bases lay in between. This CDR3 spans 13 amino acids. The germline gives CDR1 SGHTA, CDR2 FQGTGA. CDR3 nucleotide sequence: TGTGCCAGCAGCTTATCAGCAGGGGCTGAAGCTTTCTTT. Amino acid sequence: CASSLSAGAEAFF.